This T cell receptor beta chain appears in the sequencing data of a study of radiotherapy plus CTLA-4 blockade in lung cancer. Study information: Under 20% of enrolled patients responded objectively, and around 30% had disease control. Overall study results and limits: TCR clones of tumor origin grew in blood after radiotherapy plus ipilimumab.

Method: immunoSEQ multiplex PCR; TCRdb's copy keeps in-frame clones and lacks some. The data show tens of thousands of clones, roughly 77% seen once. V gave up 5 bases and J gave up 6 bases, with 14 bases separating them. There are 14 residues in the CDR3. The germline gives CDR1 SGHTA, CDR2 FQGNSA. Regarding this clone: Antigen unknown.

Focal radiation and CTLA-4 blockade (ipilimumab) were tested in chemo-refractory metastatic non-small-cell lung cancer patients. V and J are TRBV7-2 and TRBJ2-1, with D perhaps TRBD2 (6 bases). This TCR was recovered from a human donor with non-small cell lung cancer who had a complete response to radiotherapy plus ipilimumab. The material was peripheral blood, obtained from a patient treated with radiotherapy plus ipilimumab. CDR3 amino acids: CASSRGTARNEQFF. As DNA, the CDR3 is TGTGCCAGCAGCCGGGGGACGGCTCGCAATGAGCAGTTCTTC.